These 11 T cell receptor beta chains share one sample of origin, sequenced in a study of blood T cell repertoires in COVID-19. The data were produced by immunoSEQ multiplex PCR, yet TCRdb's version contains in-frame clones alone and is incomplete. Of 70,000 to 100,000 clones detected, about four fifths appear once; the ten largest clones hold less than 9%. The sequenced material came from peripheral blood. The receptors stem from a man aged 45 to 65 with active or convalescent COVID-19.

CDR3 region: CASSFYGTGELFF. The CDR3 nucleotides read TGTGCCAGCAGCTTCTATGGCACCGGGGAGCTGTTTTTT. V is TRBV11-2 and J is TRBJ2-2; D is unclear. The CDR3 spans 13 residues. From germline, CDR1 is SGHAT and CDR2 FQNNGV. The V gene lost 3 bases and the J gene lost 4 bases, with 6 bases spanning the gap. Supplemented by reference TRBV11-2 and TRBJ2-2, the full variable domain reads EAGVAQSPRYKIIEKRQSVAFWCNPISGHATLYWYQQILGQGPKLLIQFQNNGVVDDSQLPKDRFSAERLKGVDSTLKIQPAKLEDSAVYLCASSFYGTGELFFGEGSRLTVL.

V gene TRBV5-5 combines with J gene TRBJ2-2; possible D gene TRBD1, 5 bases. Trimming removed 5 bases at V and 4 bases at J, with 18 bases between. The germline V gene encodes CDR1 SGHKS and CDR2 YYEKEE (reference sequence). The CDR3 runs 16 residues. CDR3 sequence: CASSTLVGQGTGELFF. DNA for the CDR3: TGTGCCAGCAGTACCTTGGTGGGGCAGGGCACCGGGGAGCTGTTTTTT.

The rearrangement uses TRBV2 and TRBJ2-3; 7 bases match TRBD1. This CDR3 has 13 amino acids. V lost 6 bases, J lost 0 bases, and 0 bases stayed unmatched. Germline lookup yields CDR1 SNHLY and CDR2 FYNNEI. CDR3 in DNA: TGTGCCAGCAGGGGACAGAGCACAGATACGCAGTATTTT. Protein sequence: CASRGQSTDTQYF. Drawing the rest from reference TRBV2 and TRBJ2-3, the complete variable domain is EPEVTQTPSHQVTQMGQEVILRCVPISNHLYFYWYRQILGQKVEFLVSFYNNEISEKSEIFDDQFSVERPDGSNFTLKIRSTKLEDSAMYFCASRGQSTDTQYFGPGTRLTVL.

The chain has TRBV2 and TRBJ2-7; TRBD1 matches at 9 bases. Germline CDR1 and CDR2: SNHLY and FYNNEI. The CDR3 loop spans 14 amino acids. Unmatched junction bases numbered 6, after V lost 6 bases and J lost 3 bases. The CDR3 nucleotides read TGTGCCAGCAGGGACAGGGGTGCGAGCTACGAGCAGTACTTC. It yields the protein CASRDRGASYEQYF.

This clone has only one observation. This rearrangement joins TRBV14 to TRBJ1-4, with TRBD1 identical over 7 bases. J was trimmed by 7 bases and V by 2 bases; bases with no gene match: 7. Germline V gene lookup returns CDR1 SGHDN and CDR2 FVKESK. This CDR3 has 15 residues. For the CDR3, the DNA is TGTGCCAGCAGCCAAATTGGACAGGCGGGTGAAAAACTGTTTTTT. It codes for CASSQIGQAGEKLFF.

The chain joins TRBV28 to TRBJ1-3, with a weak D call TRBD1 (6 bases). Looked up from germline, CDR1 is MDHEN and CDR2 is SYDVKM. This CDR3 spans 14 amino acids. Trimming shortened V by 5 bases and J by 0 bases, and 8 bases separated the two germline ends. The CDR3: CASSTGSSGNTIYF. The CDR3 DNA follows: TGTGCCAGCAGTACAGGGAGCTCTGGAAACACCATATATTTT.

The table lists this clone with a few counts. V is TRBV27 and J is TRBJ1-1; D perhaps matches TRBD1 (5 bases). CDR1 and CDR2 from the germline V gene are MNHEY and SMNVEV (reference sequence). V lost 7 bases to trimming and J lost 0 bases, with 15 bases between them. This CDR3 is 15 amino acids long. The CDR3 sequence is CASTKWGGMNTEAFF. The CDR3 bases are TGTGCCAGCACCAAATGGGGGGGGATGAACACTGAAGCTTTCTTT.

This chain connects TRBV3-1 (or the pseudogene TRBV3-2) to TRBJ2-4; perhaps TRBD1 as D (5 bases). The CDR3 sequence is 15 residues long. V was shortened by 6 bases and J by 1 base, with 13 bases between the two germline ends. The germline CDR1 and CDR2 sequences are LGHDT and YNNKEL (reference sequence). In DNA, the CDR3 is TGTGCCAGCAGTGTACCTTCAGGGGCCAAAAACATTCAGTACTTC. It codes for CASSVPSGAKNIQYF.

This clone has only a few counts. The rearrangement uses TRBV6-2 or TRBV6-3 and TRBJ1-2; tentatively, D is TRBD1 (5 bases). V lost 4 bases, J lost 2 bases, and 11 bases lay in between. Germline values: CDR1 MNHEY, CDR2 SVGEGT. This CDR3 is 14 amino acids long. The CDR3 sequence is CASSFRGRNYGYTF. The CDR3 nucleotides are TGTGCCAGCAGTTTTAGGGGCCGGAACTATGGCTACACCTTC.

This clone was counted only a few times. The gene calls are TRBV4-3 and TRBJ2-1; possibly TRBD1 for D (5 bases). Trimming removed 4 bases from V and 8 bases from J, with 9 bases in between. There are 12 residues in the CDR3. Germline V gene data show CDR1 as LGHNA and CDR2 as YSLEER. The CDR3 coding sequence is TGCGCCAGCAGCCTGTTAGGGGATGAGCAGTTCTTC. Encoded protein: CASSLLGDEQFF.

In DNA form, the CDR3 reads TGTGCCAGCAGTTTCGGCAGGGGCGGATACGAGCAGTACTTC. It is translated as CASSFGRGGYEQYF. This chain uses TRBV27 with TRBJ2-7; possible D gene TRBD1, 6 bases. The V gene's germline CDR1 is MNHEY and CDR2 SMNVEV (reference sequence). This CDR3 has 14 residues. V was trimmed by 3 bases and J by 4 bases, leaving 13 bases between them.